A single sample is the source of the 5 T cell receptor beta chains below, sequenced in a study of blood T cell repertoires in COVID-19. Clones were sequenced by immunoSEQ multiplex PCR, and TCRdb holds only the in-frame ones, with some missing. This sample has 200,000 to 250,000 clones, with under 85% found just once. The sequenced sample consisted of peripheral blood. Every receptor here comes from an elderly woman with COVID-19, enrolled during active disease.

In DNA form, the CDR3 reads TGTGCCAGCAGCACCACGGGGCGGGGCAGGAGTGAAAAACTGTTTTTT. Its translation is CASSTTGRGRSEKLFF. V is TRBV5-6 and J is TRBJ1-4, with D tentatively TRBD1 (5 bases). Germline V lookup: CDR1 SGHDT, CDR2 YYEEEE. The CDR3 spans 16 residues. V was cut by 4 bases and J by 7 bases, with 20 bases left in between. The whole variable domain, filled in from reference TRBV5-6 and TRBJ1-4, reads DAGVTQSPTHLIKTRGQQVTLRCSPKSGHDTVSWYQQALGQGPQFIFQYYEEEERQRGNFPDRFSGHQFPNYSSELNVNALLLGDSALYLCASSTTGRGRSEKLFFGSGTQLSVL.

The chain is built from TRBV2 and TRBJ1-2; maybe TRBD1 (6 bases). Germline V lookup: CDR1 SNHLY, CDR2 FYNNEI. Trimming took off 8 bases at V and 8 bases at J, with 12 bases between the two ends. This CDR3 has 11 amino acids. CDR3 DNA: TGTGCCAGCGGGGGCAGGCGGGGCTACACCTTC. Translation gives CASGGRRGYTF.

The chain couples TRBV19 to TRBJ1-1; D remains ambiguous. V was clipped by 5 bases and J by 6 bases, with 10 bases between them. The germline gives CDR1 LNHDA, CDR2 SQIVND (reference sequence). This CDR3 is 12 amino acids long. The CDR3 here is CASSPHRAEAFF. Here the CDR3 DNA reads TGTGCCAGTAGTCCACATCGGGCTGAAGCTTTCTTT.

This chain uses TRBV4-1 with TRBJ2-3, with TRBD1 as a possible D gene (6 bases). Germline V gene sequence: CDR1 MGHRA, CDR2 YSYEKL. CDR3 length: 15 residues. Trimming pared 1 base from V and 3 bases from J, leaving 11 bases between. This CDR3 reads CASSQGRGPTDTQYF. The DNA of the CDR3 is TGCGCCAGCAGCCAAGGCAGGGGCCCTACAGATACGCAGTATTTT.

The chain links TRBV18 to TRBJ2-2; 10 bases fit TRBD1. Looked up from germline, CDR1 is KGHSH and CDR2 is LQKENI. This CDR3 has 15 residues. Losses at the gene ends were 10 bases for V and 2 bases for J; bases not matched to a gene: 7. As DNA, the CDR3 is TGTGCCACGGTCGGGGACAGGGGAAACACCGGGGAGCTGTTTTTT. This gives the protein CATVGDRGNTGELFF. The entire variable domain, with the rest obtained from reference TRBV18 and TRBJ2-2, is as follows: NAGVMQNPRHLVRRRGQEARLRCSPMKGHSHVYWYRQLPEEGLKFMVYLQKENIIDESGMPKERFSAEFPKEGPSILRIQQVVRGDSAAYFCATVGDRGNTGELFFGEGSRLTVL.